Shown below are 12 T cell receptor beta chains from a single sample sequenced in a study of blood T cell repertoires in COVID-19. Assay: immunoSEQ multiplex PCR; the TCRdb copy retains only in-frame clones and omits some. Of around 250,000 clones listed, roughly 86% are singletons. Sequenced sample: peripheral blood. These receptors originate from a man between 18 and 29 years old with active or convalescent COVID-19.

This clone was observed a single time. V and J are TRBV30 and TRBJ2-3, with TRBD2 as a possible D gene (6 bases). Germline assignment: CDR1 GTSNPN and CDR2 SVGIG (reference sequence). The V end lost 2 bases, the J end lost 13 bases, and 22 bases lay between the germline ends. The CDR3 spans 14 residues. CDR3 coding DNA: TGTGCCTGGAGTCCCCCGCCCGGGAGCCGGCGAGAGTATTTT. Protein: CAWSPPPGSRREYF.

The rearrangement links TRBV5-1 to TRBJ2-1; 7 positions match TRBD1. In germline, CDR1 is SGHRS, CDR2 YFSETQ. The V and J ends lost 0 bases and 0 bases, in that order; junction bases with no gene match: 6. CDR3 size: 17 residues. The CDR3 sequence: CASSLGLGGFSYNEQFF. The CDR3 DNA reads TGCGCCAGCAGCTTGGGTCTAGGGGGCTTCTCCTACAATGAGCAGTTCTTC.

The CDR3 DNA reads TGTGCCAGTAGTATATCCCGGACTAGGCCCTACGAGCAGTACTTC. Its translation is CASSISRTRPYEQYF. The chain employs TRBV19 and TRBJ2-7; 7 nucleotides agree with TRBD2. The CDR3 runs 15 residues. CDR1 is LNHDA, CDR2 SQIVND, per germline (reference sequence). After removal of 2 bases from V and 2 bases from J, the junction contained 6 bases not matched to a gene.

The CDR3: CASSEASGSDTQYF. The CDR3 DNA is TGTGCCAGCAGCGAGGCCTCGGGGTCAGATACGCAGTATTTT. V is TRBV9 and J is TRBJ2-3, with D possibly TRBD2 on 5 matching bases. CDR3 length: 14 residues. Germline V gene data show CDR1 as SGDLS and CDR2 as YYNGEE. V gave up 3 bases and J gave up 4 bases, with 12 bases separating them.

The CDR3 region has the DNA TGTGCCAGCAGTACTCAGACAGGGGCTGGAAACACCATATATTTT. Amino acid sequence: CASSTQTGAGNTIYF. The chain couples TRBV6-5 to TRBJ1-3; TRBD1 matches 8 bases. Trimming took 5 bases from V and 2 from J; bases not matched to a gene: 5. The germline CDR1 and CDR2 sequences are MNHEY and SVGAGI. CDR3 length: 15 amino acids.

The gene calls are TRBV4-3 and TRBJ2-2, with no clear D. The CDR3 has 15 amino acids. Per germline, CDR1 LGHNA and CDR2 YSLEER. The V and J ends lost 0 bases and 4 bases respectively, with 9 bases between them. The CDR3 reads CASSQEVRLTGELFF. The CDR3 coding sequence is TGCGCCAGCAGCCAAGAAGTGCGGCTCACCGGGGAGCTGTTTTTT.

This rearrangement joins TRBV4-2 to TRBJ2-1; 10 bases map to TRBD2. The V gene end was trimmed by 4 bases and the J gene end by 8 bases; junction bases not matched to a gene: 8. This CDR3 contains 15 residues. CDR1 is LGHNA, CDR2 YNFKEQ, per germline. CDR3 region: CASSPRAGGVDEQFF. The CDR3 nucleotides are TGTGCCAGCAGCCCCAGAGCGGGGGGGGTCGATGAGCAGTTCTTC.

CDR3 region: CASSVTISPRLAGAKSYNEQFF. The CDR3 DNA reads as TGTGCCAGCAGCGTAACGATATCGCCTAGACTAGCGGGGGCGAAATCCTACAATGAGCAGTTCTTC. V is TRBV9 and J is TRBJ2-1; the match to TRBD2 covers 12 bases. Germline values: CDR1 SGDLS, CDR2 YYNGEE. The CDR3 contains 22 residues. V dropped 1 base and J dropped 1; count of bases not matched to a gene: 18.

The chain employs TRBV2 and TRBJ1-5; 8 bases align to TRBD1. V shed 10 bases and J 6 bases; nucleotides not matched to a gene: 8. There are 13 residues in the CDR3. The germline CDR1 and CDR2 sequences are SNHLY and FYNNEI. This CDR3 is CATLTGTGQPQHF. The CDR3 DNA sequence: TGTGCCACCTTAACCGGGACAGGTCAGCCCCAGCATTTT.

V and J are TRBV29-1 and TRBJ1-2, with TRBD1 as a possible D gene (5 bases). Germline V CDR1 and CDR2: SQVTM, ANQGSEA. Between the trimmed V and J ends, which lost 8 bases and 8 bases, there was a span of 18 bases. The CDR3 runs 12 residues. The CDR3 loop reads CSSNLGDWGYTF. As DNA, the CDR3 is TGCAGCTCCAACCTCGGGGACTGGGGCTACACCTTC.

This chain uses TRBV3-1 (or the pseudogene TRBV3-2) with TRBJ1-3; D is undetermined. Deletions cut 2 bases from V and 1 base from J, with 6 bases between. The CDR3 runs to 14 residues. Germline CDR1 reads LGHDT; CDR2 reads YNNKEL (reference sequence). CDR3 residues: CASSQTESGNTIYF. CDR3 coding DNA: TGTGCCAGCAGCCAAACAGAATCTGGAAACACCATATATTTT.

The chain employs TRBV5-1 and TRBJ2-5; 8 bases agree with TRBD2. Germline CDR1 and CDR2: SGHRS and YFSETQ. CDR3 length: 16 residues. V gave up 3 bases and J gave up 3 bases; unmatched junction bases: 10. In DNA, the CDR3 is TGCGCCAGCAGCTCGGGGGGGAGACTAGCGAAAGAGACCCAGTACTTC. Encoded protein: CASSSGGRLAKETQYF.